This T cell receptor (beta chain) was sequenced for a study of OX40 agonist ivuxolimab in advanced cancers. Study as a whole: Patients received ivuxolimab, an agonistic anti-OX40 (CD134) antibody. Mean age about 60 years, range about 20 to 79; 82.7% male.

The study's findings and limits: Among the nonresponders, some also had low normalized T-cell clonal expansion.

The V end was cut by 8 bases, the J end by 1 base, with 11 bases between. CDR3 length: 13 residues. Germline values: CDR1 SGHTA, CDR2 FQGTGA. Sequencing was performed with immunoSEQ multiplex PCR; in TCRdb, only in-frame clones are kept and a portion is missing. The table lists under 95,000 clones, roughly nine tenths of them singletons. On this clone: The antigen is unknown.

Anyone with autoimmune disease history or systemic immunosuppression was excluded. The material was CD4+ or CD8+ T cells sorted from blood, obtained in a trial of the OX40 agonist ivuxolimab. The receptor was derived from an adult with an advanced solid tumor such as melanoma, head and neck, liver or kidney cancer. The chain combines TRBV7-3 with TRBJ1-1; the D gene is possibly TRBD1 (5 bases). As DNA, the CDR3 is TGTGCCAGCTTAGAACAGGCGAACACTGAAGCTTTCTTT. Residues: CASLEQANTEAFF.